The clone carrying this T cell receptor beta chain showed up just a few times. Its antigen is not identified. This same CDR3 is encoded by further DNA sequences in the sample. This sample is part of a study of beta chain features in type 1 diabetes. Study in general: Patient and healthy donor groups were alike in age, gender and cell yields. Whole-study findings and limits: Naive, central memory and Treg TCRB repertoires appeared more alike in patients than in healthy donors. In type 1 diabetes patients, VDJ junctions had fewer insertions; deletions at these junctions were more frequent. People with Type 1 diabetes carried modestly yet significantly shorter TCRB CDR3s in all four CD4+ subsets.

TCRB transcripts that were expressed got sequenced, as all of the isolated RNA had been reverse transcribed. TCRdb's copy holds only in-frame clones and misses some; the assay was immunoSEQ multiplex PCR. The sample yields more than 300,000 clones, around a tenth seen once. V lost 4 bases and J 7 bases, leaving 5 bases between the germline ends. This CDR3 region has 11 residues. The germline V gene encodes CDR1 SGHTA and CDR2 FQGNSA. The TCR comes from a man aged 30-40 years with type 1 diabetes. The J gene is TRBJ2-1, the V gene TRBV7-2; perhaps D is TRBD1 or TRBD2 (5 bases each). Material for sequencing was central memory CD4+ T cells from blood. The CDR3 is CASSWGNEQFF. The CDR3 coding sequence is TGTGCCAGCAGCTGGGGGAATGAGCAGTTCTTC.